Following are 31 T cell receptor beta chains from one sample sequenced in a study of cytomegalovirus exposure and HLA in healthy donors. A multiplex PCR was run with 60 Vbeta primers and 13 Jbeta primers. Generated by immunoSEQ multiplex PCR, the TCRdb table keeps only in-frame clones and is missing some. The table shows under 150,000 clones, with 78% occurring only once. The sequencing input was PBMCs. These receptors originate from a woman under 30 in good health and CMV-seronegative.

The rearrangement uses TRBV6-4 and TRBJ2-3, with TRBD1 matching 7 bases. Germline V gene data show CDR1 as MRHNA and CDR2 as SNTAGT. The CDR3 totals 14 residues. After removal of 2 bases from V and 1 base from J, the junction contained 0 bases not matched to a gene. The CDR3 is CASSDGTGTDTQYF. For the CDR3, the DNA is TGTGCCAGCAGTGACGGGACAGGCACAGATACGCAGTATTTT.

CDR3 DNA: TGTGCCAGCAGCCCCTTTCAGGGTAGCGGGAGTGTCCAGTACAATGAGCAGTTCTTC. The encoded protein is CASSPFQGSGSVQYNEQFF. The chain uses TRBV7-8 and TRBJ2-1, with 9 bases aligning to TRBD2. Germline CDR1 is SGHVS and CDR2 is FQNEAQ. The length of the CDR3 is 19 residues. V lost 5 bases, J lost 4 bases, and 18 bases stayed unmatched.

With respect to this clone: This specimen includes other DNA sequences encoding the same CDR3. This chain uses TRBV5-1 with TRBJ2-1; 8 bases are shared with TRBD1. V lost 4 bases to trimming and J lost 4 bases; unmatched junction nucleotides: 4. Per germline, CDR1 SGHRS and CDR2 YFSETQ. This CDR3 comprises 14 residues. CDR3 loop: CASSLGTGYNEQFF. CDR3 DNA sequence: TGCGCCAGCAGCCTTGGGACAGGTTACAATGAGCAGTTCTTC. The full variable domain, completed using reference TRBV5-1 and TRBJ2-1, is KAGVTQTPRYLIKTRGQQVTLSCSPISGHRSVSWYQQTPGQGLQFLFEYFSETQRNKGNFPGRFSGRQFSNSRSEMNVSTLELGDSALYLCASSLGTGYNEQFFGPGTRLTVL.

The CDR3 here is CATSRDQAGYTF. The CDR3 DNA is TGTGCCACCAGCAGAGATCAGGCGGGCTACACCTTC. The V call is TRBV15, the J call TRBJ1-2; no firm D call. Per germline, CDR1 LNHNV and CDR2 YYDKDF (reference sequence). The CDR3 runs to 12 residues. Trimming left V 0 bases short and J 8 bases short, with 7 bases between. The whole variable domain, filled in from reference TRBV15 and TRBJ1-2, reads DAMVIQNPRYQVTQFGKPVTLSCSQTLNHNVMYWYQQKSSQAPKLLFHYYDKDFNNEADTPDNFQSRRPNTSFCFLDIRSPGLGDTAMYLCATSRDQAGYTFGSGTRLTVV.

This clone was detected once. The chain uses TRBV5-1 and TRBJ2-3; 8 bases match TRBD2. V gave up 7 bases and J gave up 10 bases; unmatched junction bases: 17. Germline V gene sequence: CDR1 SGHRS, CDR2 YFSETQ. The CDR3 length is 15 residues. CDR3 in DNA: TGCGCCAGCGACCCCGAGGGAAGCGGGAGTGCAGCGCAGTATTTT. Amino acids: CASDPEGSGSAAQYF.

V usage is TRBV14 and J usage is TRBJ2-5; D is unclear. Germline CDR1 reads SGHDN; CDR2 reads FVKESK. This CDR3 region has 13 residues. Trimming pared 1 base from V and 7 bases from J, leaving 10 bases between. CDR3 DNA: TGTGCCAGCAGCCAAGCCGGGTTGGGGACCCAGTACTTC. Its protein product is CASSQAGLGTQYF.

The J gene is TRBJ1-1, the V gene TRBV13; D is ambiguous. Trimming removed 5 bases at V and 1 base at J, with 17 bases between. There are 16 residues in the CDR3. The germline CDR1 and CDR2 sequences are PRHDT and FYEKMQ (reference sequence). The DNA of the CDR3 is TGTGCCAGCAGCCCCAGTGGGCAGGATCCGAACACTGAAGCTTTCTTT. Translating gives CASSPSGQDPNTEAFF.

This clone appeared a few times. V usage is TRBV10-3 and J usage is TRBJ2-7; maybe TRBD1 (6 bases). Deletions cut 6 bases from V and 4 bases from J, with 28 bases between. Germline lookup yields CDR1 ENHRY and CDR2 SYGVKD. This CDR3 is 18 amino acids long. The CDR3 DNA reads as TGTGCCATCAGACGTACGGACAGCGGATCGTATTACTCGTACGAGCAGTACTTC. Protein product: CAIRRTDSGSYYSYEQYF.

J is TRBJ2-2 and V is TRBV27; D uncertain. The germline V gene has CDR1 MNHEY and CDR2 SMNVEV (reference sequence). Trimming left V 3 bases short and J 0 bases short, with 11 bases between. This CDR3 is built from 16 residues. The CDR3, as DNA: TGTGCCAGCAGTTTCATTGCGTTCGCGAACACCGGGGAGCTGTTTTTT. It specifies CASSFIAFANTGELFF.

This clone was seen once. The chain employs TRBV19 and TRBJ2-3; TRBD2 might be the D (6 bases). Per germline, CDR1 LNHDA and CDR2 SQIVND (reference sequence). The CDR3 is 14 residues long. Trimming took 1 base from V and 5 from J, leaving 10 bases between them. The CDR3 here is CASSIGRVGDTQYF. In DNA, the CDR3 is TGTGCCAGTAGTATAGGGAGGGTGGGAGATACGCAGTATTTT.

The chain uses TRBV7-9 and TRBJ1-2; the D gene is possibly TRBD1 (5 bases). Trimming removed 1 base from V and 5 bases from J, with 8 bases in between. Germline CDR1 is SEHNR and CDR2 is FQNEAQ (reference sequence). The CDR3 has 13 amino acids. In nucleotides, the CDR3 is TGTGCCAGCAGCTTAGGGGGCAGTTATGGCTACACCTTC. It is translated as CASSLGGSYGYTF. The variable domain in full, completed from reference TRBV7-9 and TRBJ1-2, reads DTGVSQNPRHKITKRGQNVTFRCDPISEHNRLYWYRQTLGQGPEFLTYFQNEAQLEKSRLLSDRFSAERPKGSFSTLEIQRTEQGDSAMYLCASSLGGSYGYTFGSGTRLTVV.

This clone has a handful of counts. J is TRBJ1-2 and V is TRBV27; D remains unclear. The CDR3 is made up of 14 amino acids. V was cut by 4 bases and J by 8 bases, with 17 bases left in between. Germline CDR1 and CDR2: MNHEY and SMNVEV (reference sequence). This chain's CDR3 is CASSSHGPRGGYTF. The CDR3 DNA reads TGTGCCAGCAGTTCCCATGGGCCCCGAGGGGGCTACACCTTC.

This rearrangement joins TRBV19 to TRBJ1-5, with 8 bases matching TRBD1. With V trimmed by 5 bases and J by 0 bases, 3 bases remained unmatched. The CDR3 has 15 residues. Germline lookup yields CDR1 LNHDA and CDR2 SQIVND (reference sequence). This chain's CDR3 is CASSSTGASNQPQHF. In DNA form, the CDR3 reads TGTGCCAGTAGTTCGACAGGGGCTAGCAATCAGCCCCAGCATTTT.

J is TRBJ2-2 and V is TRBV9; the match to TRBD1 covers 9 bases. V gave up 4 bases and J gave up 6 bases; unmatched junction bases: 16. Germline CDR1 is SGDLS and CDR2 is YYNGEE. This CDR3 has 18 residues. The CDR3 sequence: CASSPPGTGRLVAGELFF. The DNA for the CDR3 is TGTGCCAGCAGCCCTCCCGGGACAGGGAGATTAGTGGCCGGGGAGCTGTTTTTT.

The V call is TRBV30, the J call TRBJ1-2, with D possibly matching TRBD1 (6 bases). Trimming left V 7 bases short and J 4 bases short, with 10 bases between. The CDR3 runs to 11 residues. Per the germline V gene, CDR1 is GTSNPN and CDR2 is SVGIG (reference sequence). The CDR3 reads CASDSLYGYTF. The CDR3 nucleotides read TGTGCCTCGGACAGCCTCTATGGCTACACCTTC.

The genes are TRBV29-1 and TRBJ2-3; 8 bases align to TRBD1. Trimming at V came to 6 bases and at J to 4 bases, leaving 6 bases not matched to a gene. Germline V gene data show CDR1 as SQVTM and CDR2 as ANQGSEA. CDR3 length equals 13 residues. The CDR3 here is CSVGQEVSDTQYF. The DNA for the CDR3 is TGCAGCGTGGGACAGGAAGTCTCAGATACGCAGTATTTT.

This clone was seen only a few times. The chain carries TRBV6-4 and TRBJ1-2; 8 nucleotides match TRBD1. The ends lost 5 bases at V and 6 bases at J; junction bases unmatched: 8. CDR3 length equals 14 residues. CDR1 and CDR2 from the germline V gene are MRHNA and SNTAGT. Here the CDR3 reads CASSFQGAINGYTF. The CDR3 DNA sequence: TGTGCCAGCAGTTTCCAGGGGGCTATAAATGGCTACACCTTC.

This rearrangement joins TRBV7-2 to TRBJ2-7; 7 bases are shared with TRBD2. Trimming removed 6 bases from V and 6 bases from J; junction bases left unmatched: 11. The CDR3 runs to 14 residues. Germline assignment: CDR1 SGHTA and CDR2 FQGNSA. The CDR3 is CASRVGREEVEQYF. The CDR3 nucleotides are TGTGCCAGCAGGGTGGGCCGGGAGGAGGTCGAGCAGTACTTC.

This clone was seen a handful of times. The chain couples TRBV5-6 to TRBJ2-1; D might be TRBD2 (6 bases). Trimming shortened V by 0 bases and J by 6 bases, and 13 bases separated the two germline ends. Per germline, CDR1 SGHDT and CDR2 YYEEEE. The CDR3 length is 15 residues. The CDR3, as DNA: TGTGCCAGCAGCTTGGGACTAGAGCTGAGCAATGAGCAGTTCTTC. Translation: CASSLGLELSNEQFF.

The DNA of the CDR3 is TGCAGCGTTGGGACAGGGACAGGGGGCTACACCTTC. Translated: CSVGTGTGGYTF. The gene calls are TRBV29-1 and TRBJ1-2; TRBD1 matches at 9 bases. Trimming at V came to 4 bases and at J to 8 bases, leaving 5 bases not matched to a gene. Germline loops: CDR1 SQVTM, CDR2 ANQGSEA. The CDR3 extends over 12 amino acids.

This sequence joins TRBV13 and TRBJ2-3, with D possibly matching TRBD1 (5 bases). Trimming removed 4 bases at V and 4 bases at J, with 21 bases between. Germline V gene sequence: CDR1 PRHDT, CDR2 FYEKMQ (reference sequence). This CDR3 is 17 amino acids long. The CDR3 protein is CASSWALELGVADTQYF. CDR3 nucleotide sequence: TGTGCCAGCAGCTGGGCGCTCGAATTAGGGGTAGCAGATACGCAGTATTTT.

This clone was detected only once. The CDR3 loop reads CASSLTSRTEAISYEQYF. The CDR3 coding sequence is TGTGCCAGCAGCCTTACTTCACGGACAGAGGCCATCTCCTACGAGCAGTACTTC. The chain carries TRBV9 and TRBJ2-7; D possibly corresponds to TRBD1 (6 bases). Germline CDR1 is SGDLS and CDR2 is YYNGEE. This CDR3 has 18 amino acids. Trimming shortened V by 4 bases and J by 0 bases, and 23 bases separated the two germline ends. The full variable domain, rest sourced from reference TRBV9 and TRBJ2-7, is DSGVTQTPKHLITATGQRVTLRCSPRSGDLSVYWYQQSLDQGLQFLIQYYNGEERAKGNILERFSAQQFPDLHSELNLSSLELGDSALYFCASSLTSRTEAISYEQYFGPGTRLTVT.

The chain has TRBV4-2 and TRBJ2-3, with 13 bases lining up with TRBD2. The CDR3 is 21 residues long. The germline gives CDR1 LGHNA, CDR2 YNFKEQ. V shed 3 bases, J shed 1 base, and the junction held 16 bases outside the gene matches. Written as DNA, the CDR3 is TGTGCCAGCAGCCACTCATTTTGGACTAGCGGGAGTCGGGTCGGCACAGATACGCAGTATTTT. Translation: CASSHSFWTSGSRVGTDTQYF.

This chain connects TRBV30 to TRBJ1-1; D not resolved. Between the trimmed V and J ends, which lost 3 bases and 1 base, there was a span of 6 bases. The CDR3 is 12 residues long. Germline V gene sequence: CDR1 GTSNPN, CDR2 SVGIG (reference sequence). This CDR3 is CAWRKPNTEAFF. The CDR3 DNA reads TGTGCCTGGAGAAAGCCGAACACTGAAGCTTTCTTT. The complete variable domain, with remaining parts taken from reference TRBV30 and TRBJ1-1, reads SQTIHQWPATLVQPVGSPLSLECTVEGTSNPNLYWYRQAAGRGLQLLFYSVGIGQISSEVPQNLSASRPQDRQFILSSKKLLLSDSGFYLCAWRKPNTEAFFGQGTRLTVV.

The chain is built from TRBV6-4 and TRBJ1-2; D is unclear. V was shortened by 0 bases and J by 0 bases, with 5 bases between the two germline ends. This CDR3 contains 14 residues. Germline CDR1 reads MRHNA; CDR2 reads SNTAGT. CDR3 nucleotide sequence: TGTGCCAGCAGTGACTCGGGAGCTAACTATGGCTACACCTTC. Protein: CASSDSGANYGYTF.

The rearrangement uses TRBV28 and TRBJ1-1, with a tentative D call TRBD1 (5 bases). V gave up 2 bases and J gave up 4 bases, with 17 bases separating them. Per the germline V gene, CDR1 is MDHEN and CDR2 is SYDVKM. This CDR3 region has 16 residues. CDR3 DNA: TGTGCCAGCAGTTTAAGCCCGCCTGCGGGACCCACTGAAGCTTTCTTT. Translation gives CASSLSPPAGPTEAFF.

The rearrangement uses TRBV4-1 and TRBJ2-7; 7 positions agree with TRBD1. V gave up 3 bases and J gave up 2 bases; unmatched junction bases: 4. Looked up from germline, CDR1 is MGHRA and CDR2 is YSYEKL. The CDR3 runs 14 residues. The CDR3 here is CASSQNTGAYEQYF. Here the CDR3 DNA reads TGCGCCAGCAGCCAGAACACAGGGGCCTACGAGCAGTACTTC.

This clone has just one count. This chain uses TRBV6-1 with TRBJ1-2; D ambiguous. Germline values: CDR1 MNHNS, CDR2 SASEGT. With 8 bases removed from V and 1 base from J, the gap between germline ends came to 17 bases. This CDR3 region has 15 residues. The CDR3 loop reads CASLPLWEINYGYTF. CDR3 DNA: TGTGCCAGCCTACCTCTTTGGGAGATTAACTATGGCTACACCTTC.

V gene TRBV13 combines with J gene TRBJ1-3; 7 bases line up with TRBD1. This CDR3 spans 17 amino acids. Germline CDR1 and CDR2: PRHDT and FYEKMQ (reference sequence). With V trimmed by 4 bases and J by 0 bases, 9 bases remained unmatched. CDR3 protein: CASSSGQIYSSGNTIYF. CDR3 DNA sequence: TGTGCCAGCAGCTCGGGACAGATTTACAGCTCTGGAAACACCATATATTTT. The full variable domain, with the rest looked up from reference TRBV13 and TRBJ1-3, is AAGVIQSPRHLIKEKRETATLKCYPIPRHDTVYWYQQGPGQDPQFLISFYEKMQSDKGSIPDRFSAQQFSDYHSELNMSSLELGDSALYFCASSSGQIYSSGNTIYFGEGSWLTVV.

In its sample, this clone was seen once. The rearrangement joins TRBV11-2 to TRBJ2-7; TRBD2 is a possible D gene (6 bases). Trimming cost V 3 bases and J 3 bases, with 15 bases left between them. From germline, CDR1 is SGHAT and CDR2 FQNNGV. CDR3 length: 15 residues. CDR3 sequence (DNA): TGTGCCAGCAGCTTCGCGACGGGAGTAGGCTACGAGCAGTACTTC. This codes for CASSFATGVGYEQYF.

V usage is TRBV2 and J usage is TRBJ1-5, with 10 bases identical to TRBD1. Trimming at V came to 6 bases and at J to 3 bases, leaving 5 bases not matched to a gene. Germline V lookup: CDR1 SNHLY, CDR2 FYNNEI. The length of the CDR3 is 15 residues. CDR3 nucleotide sequence: TGTGCCAGCAGGGGCGGGACAGGGGACAATCAGCCCCAGCATTTT. Its translation: CASRGGTGDNQPQHF.